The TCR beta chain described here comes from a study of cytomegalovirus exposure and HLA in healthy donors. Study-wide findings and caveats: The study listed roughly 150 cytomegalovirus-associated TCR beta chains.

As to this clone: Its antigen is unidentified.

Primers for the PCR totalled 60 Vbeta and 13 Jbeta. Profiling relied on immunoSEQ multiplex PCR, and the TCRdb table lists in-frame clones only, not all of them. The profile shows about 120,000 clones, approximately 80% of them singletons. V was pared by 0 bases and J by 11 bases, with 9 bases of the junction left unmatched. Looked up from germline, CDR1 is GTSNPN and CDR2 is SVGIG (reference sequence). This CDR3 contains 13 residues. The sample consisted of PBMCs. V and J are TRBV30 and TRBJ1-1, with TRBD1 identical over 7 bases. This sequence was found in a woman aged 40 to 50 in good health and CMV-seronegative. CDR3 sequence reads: CAWSVRQGEDAFF. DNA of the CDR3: TGTGCCTGGAGTGTACGGCAGGGGGAAGATGCTTTCTTT.